These 17 T cell receptor beta chains originate from one sample sequenced in a study of T cells in Graves' hyperthyroidism and ophthalmopathy. RNA transcripts gave rise to amplified TCR beta CDR3 regions. An initial round of RT-PCR targeting the TCR CDR3 relied on the HTBI primer set. TCRdb recomputed calls from the multiplex PCR reads with MiXCR, one row per CDR3 protein. Of about 380,000 distinct CDR3 sequences detected, roughly 13% appear once; the ten largest clones hold approximately 10%. Sequencing was carried out using blood. These receptors all come from a woman between 55 and 75 years old with Graves' hyperthyroidism.

This clonotype was counted many times. The genes are TRBV20-1 and TRBJ2-7; no firm D call. Trimming cost V 6 bases and J 0 bases, with 6 bases left between them. CDR3 length: 11 amino acids. The germline V gene has CDR1 DFQATT and CDR2 SNEGSKA (reference sequence). The CDR3 nucleotides read TGCAGTGCAATACACTCCTACGAGCAGTACTTC. Protein sequence: CSAIHSYEQYF.

Many counts were recorded for this clonotype. The chain employs TRBV24-1 and TRBJ2-1, with D possibly called TRBD1 or TRBD2 (7 bases each). CDR3 size: 16 residues. Germline V CDR1 and CDR2: KGHDR, SFDVKD. Trimming removed 5 bases from V and 7 bases from J, with 20 bases in between. The CDR3 loop is CATSAFDRAGENEQFF. In DNA form, the CDR3 reads TGTGCCACCAGTGCCTTCGACAGGGCGGGGGAAAATGAGCAGTTCTTC.

As for this clonotype: Since a much larger clone is just one base distant, this may be a read error. This sequence joins TRBV7-8 and TRBJ2-1; unclear D gene. V lost 3 bases, J lost 8 bases, and 23 bases lay in between. The CDR3 totals 17 residues. CDR1 is SGHVS and CDR2 is FQNEAQ in the germline V gene. The CDR3 here is CASSFTSGLPGNDEQFF. CDR3 DNA sequence: TGTGCCAGCAGCTTCACCTCGGGCTTACCAGGTAATGATGAGCAGTTCTTC.

Ten or more counts support this clonotype. The rearrangement links TRBV28 to TRBJ2-5; the D is unclear. In germline, CDR1 is MDHEN, CDR2 SYDVKM. CDR3 length: 13 residues. Between the trimmed V and J ends, which lost 3 bases and 4 bases, there was a span of 9 bases. The CDR3 nucleotides read TGTGCCAGCAGTTTGCCCAGTCGAGAGACCCAGTACTTC. Translation gives CASSLPSRETQYF.

This clonotype was observed at least ten times. This chain uses TRBV5-1 with TRBJ2-3; D remains unclear. CDR1 and CDR2 from the germline V gene are SGHRS and YFSETQ. The V and J ends lost 2 bases and 6 bases respectively, with 13 bases between them. This CDR3 comprises 14 residues. CDR3 DNA sequence: TGCGCCAGCAGCTTCGGTGTCGGTACGGATACGCAGTATTTT. It codes for CASSFGVGTDTQYF.

V gene TRBV3-1 combines with J gene TRBJ1-6; D is unresolved. Trimming shortened V by 0 bases and J by 7 bases, and 13 bases separated the two germline ends. The CDR3 totals 16 residues. Germline CDR1 LGHDT, CDR2 YNNKEL (reference sequence). In DNA, the CDR3 is TGTGCCAGCAGCCAAGAATCGGGAGGTGGCAATTCACCCCTCCACTTT. This encodes CASSQESGGGNSPLHF.

At least ten counts were recorded for this clonotype. The chain uses TRBV20-1 and TRBJ2-7, with D unresolved. The CDR3 loop spans 14 amino acids. V shed 2 bases and J shed 2 bases, with 13 bases lying between them. Germline values: CDR1 DFQATT, CDR2 SNEGSKA (reference sequence). The CDR3 bases are TGCAGTGCTAGATATTCCCCCAATACCTACGAGCAGTACTTC. Its protein product is CSARYSPNTYEQYF.

This clonotype came up many times. In nucleotides, the CDR3 is TGTGCCTGGAGGACTAGAACCTACAATGAGCAGTTCTTC. Residues: CAWRTRTYNEQFF. The gene calls are TRBV30 and TRBJ2-1; possible D gene TRBD2, 6 bases. Trimming stripped 3 bases from V and 2 bases from J, with 8 bases between. Germline V gene data show CDR1 as GTSNPN and CDR2 as SVGIG (reference sequence). This CDR3 has 13 residues.

This clonotype was counted a few times. The CDR3 sequence: CASAPRNTEAFF. The CDR3 DNA follows: TGTGCCAGCGCTCCGAGGAACACTGAAGCTTTCTTT. V and J are TRBV7-9 and TRBJ1-1, with D hard to call. The germline CDR1 and CDR2 sequences are SEHNR and FQNEAQ (reference sequence). V was trimmed by 8 bases and J by 1 base, leaving 8 bases between them. The CDR3 has 12 amino acids.

This clonotype showed up many times. The CDR3 DNA reads as TGTGCCAGCAGCTTAGATCCGGGACAGGGGTCCTACGAGCAGTACTTC. Amino acids: CASSLDPGQGSYEQYF. This chain links TRBV11-2 with TRBJ2-7; 10 bases line up with TRBD1. CDR1 is SGHAT, CDR2 FQNNGV, per germline. The CDR3 loop spans 16 amino acids. The V segment lost 0 bases and the J segment 1 base; nucleotides outside the gene matches: 3.

This clonotype has a handful of counts. This rearrangement joins TRBV20-1 to TRBJ2-2, with 12 bases lining up with TRBD2. With V trimmed by 1 base and J by 8 bases, 8 bases remained unmatched. In germline, CDR1 is DFQATT, CDR2 SNEGSKA (reference sequence). The CDR3 has 16 residues. The CDR3 spells CSARGLAGGRTGELFF. The DNA of the CDR3 is TGCAGTGCTAGAGGGCTAGCGGGAGGGCGGACGGGGGAGCTGTTTTTT.

V is TRBV6-1 and J is TRBJ2-3; possible D gene TRBD1, 6 bases. V was shortened by 6 bases and J by 5 bases, with 6 bases between the two germline ends. This CDR3 is 11 amino acids long. Germline values: CDR1 MNHNS, CDR2 SASEGT. CDR3 coding DNA: TGTGCCAGCAGACAGGGAGATACGCAGTATTTT. Its protein is CASRQGDTQYF.

This clonotype appeared many times. The rearrangement links TRBV10-2 to TRBJ2-2, with TRBD1 matching 10 bases. The germline V gene encodes CDR1 WSHSY and CDR2 SAAADI. Unmatched junction bases numbered 5, after V lost 4 bases and J lost 3 bases. The CDR3 is 16 residues long. CDR3 protein: CASSVTGGADTGELFF. As DNA, the CDR3 is TGCGCCAGCAGTGTGACAGGGGGCGCAGACACCGGGGAGCTGTTTTTT.

This clonotype was found many times. CDR3 loop: CASSSHGSTYGYTF. The CDR3 coding sequence is TGTGCCAGCAGCTCCCATGGCAGCACCTATGGCTACACCTTC. The chain carries TRBV7-8 and TRBJ1-2; no reliable D call. CDR1 is SGHVS, CDR2 FQNEAQ, per germline. V lost 4 bases and J 4 bases, leaving 13 bases between the germline ends. The CDR3 has 14 residues.

The chain couples TRBV29-1 to TRBJ2-5; D is perhaps TRBD2 (6 bases). Germline CDR1 and CDR2: SQVTM and ANQGSEA. V was pared by 5 bases and J by 5 bases, with 15 bases between. The CDR3 runs 13 residues. Written as DNA, the CDR3 is TGCAGCGTTTTGAAGGAGGGGTGGGAGACCCAGTACTTC. Its translation: CSVLKEGWETQYF.

This clonotype appeared a few times. The rearrangement joins TRBV10-3 to TRBJ2-4; the match to TRBD2 covers 16 bases. The junction had 5 bases not matched to a gene; V was cut back by 4 bases and J by 2 bases. Germline-derived CDR1 and CDR2 are ENHRY and SYGVKD. The CDR3 spans 18 residues. The CDR3 loop is CAISAGTSGRGSKNIQYF. CDR3 DNA sequence: TGTGCCATCAGTGCCGGGACTAGCGGGAGGGGGTCCAAAAACATTCAGTACTTC.

This clonotype was found many times. The gene calls are TRBV2 and TRBJ2-7, with 8 nucleotides matching TRBD2. The CDR3 length is 15 residues. Germline CDR1 SNHLY, CDR2 FYNNEI. The V segment lost 3 bases and the J segment 7 bases; nucleotides outside the gene matches: 11. CDR3 sequence reads: CASSDTGGALGEQYF. In DNA form, the CDR3 reads TGTGCCAGCAGTGATACGGGAGGGGCTCTTGGGGAGCAGTACTTC.